This T cell receptor (beta chain) was captured in a study of regulatory T cells in long-lasting Graves disease. Relying on iRepertoire HTBI primers and Arm-PCR of CDR3 regions, the team built TCR beta libraries. TCRdb fed the multiplex PCR reads into MiXCR, producing one record per CDR3 protein. Among 530,000 or so distinct CDR3 sequences, approximately 13% were seen once, and the ten largest hold roughly 9.7%. Germline assignment: CDR1 MNHNS and CDR2 SASEGT. The CDR3 covers 14 residues. Trimming pared 6 bases from V and 1 base from J, leaving 10 bases between. Time point in this sample: newly diagnosed GD, antithyroid drugs for less than 3 months. Following extraction of RNA from PBMCs, that RNA was used to make the TCR library. This clonotype has ten or more counts. These data also featured in a second study, about T cells in Graves' hyperthyroidism and ophthalmopathy.

The TCR comes from a man aged 25-40 years with Graves disease. The material sequenced was peripheral blood mononuclear cells (PBMCs), taken at new diagnosis, from a patient treated with antithyroid drugs. The V call is TRBV6-1, the J call TRBJ1-3; D perhaps matches TRBD1 (5 bases). The CDR3 spells CASRSGRSGNTIYF. The CDR3 DNA sequence: TGTGCCAGCAGATCAGGGAGGTCTGGAAACACCATATATTTT.